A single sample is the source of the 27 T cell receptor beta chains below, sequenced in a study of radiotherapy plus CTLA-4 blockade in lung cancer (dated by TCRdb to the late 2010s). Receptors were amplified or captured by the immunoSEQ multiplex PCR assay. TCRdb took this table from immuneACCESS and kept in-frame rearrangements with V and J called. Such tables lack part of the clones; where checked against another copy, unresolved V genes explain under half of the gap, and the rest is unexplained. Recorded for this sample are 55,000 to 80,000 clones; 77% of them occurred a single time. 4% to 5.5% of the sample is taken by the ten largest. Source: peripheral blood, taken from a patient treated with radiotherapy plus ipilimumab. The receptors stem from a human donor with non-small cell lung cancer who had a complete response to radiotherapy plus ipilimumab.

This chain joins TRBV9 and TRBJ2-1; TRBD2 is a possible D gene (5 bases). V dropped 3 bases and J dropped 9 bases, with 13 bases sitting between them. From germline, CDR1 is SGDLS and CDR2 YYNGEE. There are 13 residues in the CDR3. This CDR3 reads CASSGLSRGEQFF. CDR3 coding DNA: TGTGCCAGCAGCGGCCTCTCCCGGGGTGAGCAGTTCTTC.

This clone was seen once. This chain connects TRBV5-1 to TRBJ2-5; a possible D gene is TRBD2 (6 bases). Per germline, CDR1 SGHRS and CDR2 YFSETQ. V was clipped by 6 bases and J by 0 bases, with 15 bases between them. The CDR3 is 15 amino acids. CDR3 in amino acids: CASTSPAGYQETQYF. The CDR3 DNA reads TGCGCCAGCACCTCCCCCGCGGGGTACCAAGAGACCCAGTACTTC. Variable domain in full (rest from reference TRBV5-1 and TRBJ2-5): KAGVTQTPRYLIKTRGQQVTLSCSPISGHRSVSWYQQTPGQGLQFLFEYFSETQRNKGNFPGRFSGRQFSNSRSEMNVSTLELGDSALYLCASTSPAGYQETQYFGPGTRLLVL.

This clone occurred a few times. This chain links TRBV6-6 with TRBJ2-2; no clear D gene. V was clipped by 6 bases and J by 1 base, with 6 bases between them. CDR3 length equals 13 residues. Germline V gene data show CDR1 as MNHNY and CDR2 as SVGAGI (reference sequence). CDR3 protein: CASSQVNTGELFF. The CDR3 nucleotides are TGTGCCAGCAGCCAGGTGAACACCGGGGAGCTGTTTTTT.

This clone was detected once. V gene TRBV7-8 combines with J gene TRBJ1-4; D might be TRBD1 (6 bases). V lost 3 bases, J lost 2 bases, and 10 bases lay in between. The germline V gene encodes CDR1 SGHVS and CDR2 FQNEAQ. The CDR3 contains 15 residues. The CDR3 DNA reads TGTGCCAGCAGCTTCCAGGGGCGGACTAATGAAAAACTGTTTTTT. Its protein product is CASSFQGRTNEKLFF.

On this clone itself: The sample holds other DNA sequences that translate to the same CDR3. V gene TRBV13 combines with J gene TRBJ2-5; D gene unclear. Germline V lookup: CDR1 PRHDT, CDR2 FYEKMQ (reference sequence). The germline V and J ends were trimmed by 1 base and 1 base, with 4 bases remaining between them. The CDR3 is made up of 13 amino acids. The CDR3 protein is CASSLDRQETQYF. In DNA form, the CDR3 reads TGTGCCAGCAGCTTAGACCGCCAAGAGACCCAGTACTTC.

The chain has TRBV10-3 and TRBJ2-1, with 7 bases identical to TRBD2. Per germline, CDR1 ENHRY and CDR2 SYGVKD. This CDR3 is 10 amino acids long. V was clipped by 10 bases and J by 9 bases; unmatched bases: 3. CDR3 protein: CATGRSEQFF. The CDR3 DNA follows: TGTGCCACCGGGAGGTCTGAGCAGTTCTTC.

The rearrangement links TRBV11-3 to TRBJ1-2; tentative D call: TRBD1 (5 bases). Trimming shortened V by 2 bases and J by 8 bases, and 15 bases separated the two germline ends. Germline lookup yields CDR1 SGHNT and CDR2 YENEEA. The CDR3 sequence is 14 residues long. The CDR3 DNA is TGTGCCAGCAGCTTACCCGGGACCCAGAGAGGCTACACCTTC. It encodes CASSLPGTQRGYTF. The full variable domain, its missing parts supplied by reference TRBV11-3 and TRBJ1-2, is EAGVVQSPRYKIIEKKQPVAFWCNPISGHNTLYWYLQNLGQGPELLIRYENEEAVDDSQLPKDRFSAERLKGVDSTLKIQPAELGDSAVYLCASSLPGTQRGYTFGSGTRLTVV.

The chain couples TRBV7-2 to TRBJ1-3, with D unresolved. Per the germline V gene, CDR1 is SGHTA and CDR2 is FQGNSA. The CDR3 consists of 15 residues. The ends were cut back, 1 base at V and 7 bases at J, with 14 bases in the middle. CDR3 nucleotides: TGTGCCAGCAGCTTAGGGGTAGCCGGGATGAACACCATATATTTT. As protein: CASSLGVAGMNTIYF.

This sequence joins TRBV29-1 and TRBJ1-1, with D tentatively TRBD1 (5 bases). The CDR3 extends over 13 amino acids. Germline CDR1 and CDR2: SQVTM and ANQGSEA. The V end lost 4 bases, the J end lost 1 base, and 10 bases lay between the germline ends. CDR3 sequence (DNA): TGCAGCGTTGCTGGGGACCCGAACACTGAAGCTTTCTTT. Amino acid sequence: CSVAGDPNTEAFF.

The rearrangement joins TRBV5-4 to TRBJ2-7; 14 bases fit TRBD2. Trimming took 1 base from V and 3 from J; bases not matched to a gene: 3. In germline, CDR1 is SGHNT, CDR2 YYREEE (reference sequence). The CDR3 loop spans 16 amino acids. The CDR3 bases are TGTGCCAGCAGCTTGAGGGGACTAGCGGGGGACTACGAGCAGTACTTC. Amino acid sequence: CASSLRGLAGDYEQYF.

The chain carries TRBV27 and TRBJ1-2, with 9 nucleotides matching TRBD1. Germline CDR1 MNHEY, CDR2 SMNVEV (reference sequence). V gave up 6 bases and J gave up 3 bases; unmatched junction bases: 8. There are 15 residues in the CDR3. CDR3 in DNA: TGTGCCAGCAGCCGAGACAGGGGGACCTACTATGGCTACACCTTC. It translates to CASSRDRGTYYGYTF.

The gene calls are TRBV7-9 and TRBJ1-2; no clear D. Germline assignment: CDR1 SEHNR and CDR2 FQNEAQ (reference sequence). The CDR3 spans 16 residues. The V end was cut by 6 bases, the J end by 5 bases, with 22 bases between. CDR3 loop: CASSLAGGAILYGYTF. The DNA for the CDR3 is TGTGCCAGCAGTCTAGCCGGTGGAGCGATCCTATATGGCTACACCTTC.

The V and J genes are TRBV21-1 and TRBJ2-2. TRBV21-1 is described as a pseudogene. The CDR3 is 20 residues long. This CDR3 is CASSTKRGTPGKENTGELFF. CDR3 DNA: TGTGCCAGCAGCACCAAAAGGGGGACTCCCGGCAAAGAGAACACCGGGGAGCTGTTTTTT.

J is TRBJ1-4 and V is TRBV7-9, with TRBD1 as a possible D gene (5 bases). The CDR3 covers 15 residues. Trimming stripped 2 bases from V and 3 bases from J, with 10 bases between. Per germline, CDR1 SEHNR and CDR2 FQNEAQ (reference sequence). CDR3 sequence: CASSLIAGSNEKLFF. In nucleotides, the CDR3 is TGTGCCAGCAGCTTAATCGCAGGGTCTAATGAAAAACTGTTTTTT.

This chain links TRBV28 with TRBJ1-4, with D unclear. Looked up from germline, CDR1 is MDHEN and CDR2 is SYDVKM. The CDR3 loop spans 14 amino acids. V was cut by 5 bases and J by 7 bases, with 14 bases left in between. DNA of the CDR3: TGTGCCAGCAGTCTACCGTCTCTGGGTGAAAAACTGTTTTTT. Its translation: CASSLPSLGEKLFF.

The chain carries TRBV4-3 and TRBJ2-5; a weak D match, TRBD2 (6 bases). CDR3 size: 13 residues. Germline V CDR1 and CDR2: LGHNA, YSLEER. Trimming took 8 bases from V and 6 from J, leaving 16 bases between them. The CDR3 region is CASSEGSFQTQYF. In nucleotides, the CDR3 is TGCGCCAGCTCGGAGGGTAGTTTTCAGACCCAGTACTTC.

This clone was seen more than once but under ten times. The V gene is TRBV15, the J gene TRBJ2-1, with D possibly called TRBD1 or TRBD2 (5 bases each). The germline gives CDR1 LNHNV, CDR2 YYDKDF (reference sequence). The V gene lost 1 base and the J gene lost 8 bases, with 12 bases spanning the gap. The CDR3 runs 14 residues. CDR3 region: CATSRGGTGYEQFF. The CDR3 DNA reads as TGTGCCACCAGCAGAGGGGGGACGGGCTATGAGCAGTTCTTC.

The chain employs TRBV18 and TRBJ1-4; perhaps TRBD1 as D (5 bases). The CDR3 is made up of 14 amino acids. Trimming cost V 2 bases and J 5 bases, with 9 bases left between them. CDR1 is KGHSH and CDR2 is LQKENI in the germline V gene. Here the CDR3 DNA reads TGTGCCAGCTCACCAGAGGGGCTGAATGAAAAACTGTTTTTT. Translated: CASSPEGLNEKLFF.

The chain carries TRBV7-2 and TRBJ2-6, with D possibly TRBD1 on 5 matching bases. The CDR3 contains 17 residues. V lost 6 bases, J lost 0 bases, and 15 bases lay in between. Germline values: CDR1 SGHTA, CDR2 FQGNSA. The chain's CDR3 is CASRVGALFSGANVLTF. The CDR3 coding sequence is TGTGCCAGCAGGGTTGGGGCCCTGTTCTCTGGGGCCAACGTCCTGACTTTC.

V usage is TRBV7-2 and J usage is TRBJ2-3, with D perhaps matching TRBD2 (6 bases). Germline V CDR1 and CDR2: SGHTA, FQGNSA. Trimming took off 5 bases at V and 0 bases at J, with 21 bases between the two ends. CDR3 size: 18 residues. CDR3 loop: CASSARWAGSYSTDTQYF. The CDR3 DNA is TGTGCCAGCAGCGCCCGTTGGGCGGGATCTTATAGCACAGATACGCAGTATTTT.

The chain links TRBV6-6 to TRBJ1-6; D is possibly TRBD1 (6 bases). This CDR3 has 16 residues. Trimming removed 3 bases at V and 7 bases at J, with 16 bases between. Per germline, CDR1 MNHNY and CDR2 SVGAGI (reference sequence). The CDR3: CASSYGLGAKNSPLHF. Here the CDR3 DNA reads TGTGCCAGCAGTTATGGATTGGGGGCTAAGAATTCACCCCTCCACTTT.

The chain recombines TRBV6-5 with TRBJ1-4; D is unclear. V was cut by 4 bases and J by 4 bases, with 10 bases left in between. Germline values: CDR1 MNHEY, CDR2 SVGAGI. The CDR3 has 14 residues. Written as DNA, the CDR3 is TGTGCCAGCAGTTCCTCTGGTAGTAATGAAAAACTGTTTTTT. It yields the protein CASSSSGSNEKLFF.

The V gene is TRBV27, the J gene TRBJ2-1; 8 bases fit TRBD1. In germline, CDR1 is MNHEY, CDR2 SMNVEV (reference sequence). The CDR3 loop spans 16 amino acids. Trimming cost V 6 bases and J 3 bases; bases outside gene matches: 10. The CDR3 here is CASSDLIGQGYNEQFF. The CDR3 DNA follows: TGTGCCAGCAGCGACCTTATCGGACAGGGCTACAATGAGCAGTTCTTC.

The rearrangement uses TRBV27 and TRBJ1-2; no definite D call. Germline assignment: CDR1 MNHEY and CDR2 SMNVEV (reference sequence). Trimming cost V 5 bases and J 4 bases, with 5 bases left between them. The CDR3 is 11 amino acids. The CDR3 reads CASSKGYGYTF. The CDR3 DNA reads TGTGCCAGCAGTAAGGGCTATGGCTACACCTTC.

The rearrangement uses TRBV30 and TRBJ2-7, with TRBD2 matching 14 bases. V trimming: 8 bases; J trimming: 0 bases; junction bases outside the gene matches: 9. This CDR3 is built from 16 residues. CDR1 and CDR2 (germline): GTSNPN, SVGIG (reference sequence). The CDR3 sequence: CAGGTSGGGSSYEQYF. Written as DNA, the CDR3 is TGTGCCGGCGGGACTAGCGGGGGTGGCAGCTCCTACGAGCAGTACTTC. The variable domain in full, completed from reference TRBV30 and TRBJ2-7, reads SQTIHQWPATLVQPVGSPLSLECTVEGTSNPNLYWYRQAAGRGLQLLFYSVGIGQISSEVPQNLSASRPQDRQFILSSKKLLLSDSGFYLCAGGTSGGGSSYEQYFGPGTRLTVT.

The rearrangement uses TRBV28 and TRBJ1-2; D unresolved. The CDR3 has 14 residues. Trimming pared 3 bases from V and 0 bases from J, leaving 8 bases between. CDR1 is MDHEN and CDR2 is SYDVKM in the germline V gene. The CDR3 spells CASSLTKANYGYTF. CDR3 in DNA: TGTGCCAGCAGTTTGACGAAAGCTAACTATGGCTACACCTTC.

This chain's CDR3 is CASSAAGARSGANVLTF. CDR3 coding DNA: TGTGCCAGCAGCGCTGCAGGGGCCCGCTCTGGGGCCAACGTCCTGACTTTC. The chain employs TRBV9 and TRBJ2-6, with D possibly being TRBD1 (6 bases). The CDR3 is 17 residues long. Trimming pared 3 bases from V and 0 bases from J, leaving 13 bases between. Germline V gives CDR1 SGDLS, CDR2 YYNGEE.